Presented here are 2 T cell receptor beta chains from one specimen sequenced in a study of shared clonotypes between healthy human individuals. Using immunoSEQ multiplex PCR, the repertoire was profiled, and TCRdb retains in-frame clones only, with some absent. In the table there are about 1.5 million clones, 95% to 99% of which are singletons. The material sequenced was naive CD4+ T cells sorted from blood. Subset defined: CD45RA+ positively selected. Receptor source: a man aged 25-45 years in good health.

The V and J genes are TRBV5-4 and TRBJ2-3; D not resolved. Germline V gene sequence: CDR1 SGHNT, CDR2 YYREEE (reference sequence). The CDR3 has 13 residues. V shed 4 bases and J shed 6 bases, with 12 bases lying between them. CDR3 coding DNA: TGTGCCAGCAGCCTAACCCCTACGGATACGCAGTATTTT. Residues: CASSLTPTDTQYF.

The CDR3 is CASRPIRGNNEQFF. The CDR3 DNA sequence: TGTGCCAGCAGACCAATCCGGGGCAACAATGAGCAGTTCTTC. The chain carries TRBV27 and TRBJ2-1; D possibly matches TRBD1 or TRBD2 (5 bases each). CDR1 MNHEY and CDR2 SMNVEV come from the germline V gene (reference sequence). The CDR3 has 14 residues. V was shortened by 6 bases and J by 5 bases, with 14 bases between the two germline ends.